The subject of this entry is one T cell receptor (beta chain). The antigen is not known. This record belongs to a study of vaccination and CD4 T cells after COVID-19. CDR1 is DFQATT and CDR2 is SNEGSKA in the germline V gene (reference sequence). Deletions cut 6 bases from V and 0 bases from J, with 21 bases between. The CDR3 has 17 amino acids. Treatment defined: 10-day PBMC culture with coronavirus spike peptide pools or control peptides (ViraFEST assay). ViraFEST relied on peptide pools to expand antigen-specific T cells; the TCRs were sequenced afterward. The Oncomine TCR Beta short-read assay sequenced DNA from cultured CD4+ T cells. TCRdb passed the PCR reads through MiXCR, listing each CDR3 protein once. The sample has 15,000 to 25,000 distinct CDR3 sequences; approximately 42% are singletons.

The TCR originated in a human donor who received a COVID-19 vaccine. Specimen: CD4+ T cells from blood, cultured in vitro, collected before SARS-CoV-2 vaccination. The chain combines TRBV20-1 with TRBJ1-3; TRBD1 might be the D (6 bases). In nucleotides, the CDR3 is TGCAGTGCGGCAAAAATGAGGGGGGACGACTCTGGAAACACCATATATTTT. Its translation is CSAAKMRGDDSGNTIYF.